Listed here is a single T cell receptor (beta chain). This record belongs to a study of control samples from healthy donors and cancer patients. With 4 bases clipped from V and 6 bases from J, the junction kept 5 bases outside the gene matches. Germline CDR1 is PRHDT and CDR2 is FYEKMQ (reference sequence). This CDR3 spans 15 amino acids. Clones were sequenced by immunoSEQ multiplex PCR, and TCRdb holds only the in-frame ones, with some missing. The sample includes some 160,000 clones, approximately 91% of them seen just once. This TCR was sampled from a man in his thirties or forties in good health. Sequences were obtained from blood. The V call is TRBV13, the J call TRBJ1-6; the match to TRBD1 covers 8 bases. This chain's CDR3 is CASSSGTGRNSPLHF. The CDR3 DNA is TGTGCCAGCAGCTCCGGGACAGGCCGTAATTCACCCCTCCACTTT.